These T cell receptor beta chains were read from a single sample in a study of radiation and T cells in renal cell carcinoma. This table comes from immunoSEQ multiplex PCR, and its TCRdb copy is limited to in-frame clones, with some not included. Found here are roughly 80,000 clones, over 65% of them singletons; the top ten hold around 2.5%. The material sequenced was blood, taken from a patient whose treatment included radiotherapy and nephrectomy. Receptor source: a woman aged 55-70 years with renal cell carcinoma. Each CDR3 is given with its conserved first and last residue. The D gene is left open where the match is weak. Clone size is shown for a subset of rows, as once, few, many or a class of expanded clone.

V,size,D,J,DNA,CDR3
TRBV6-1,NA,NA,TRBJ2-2,TGTGCCAGCAGTGACGGGCAGGGGCCCACCGGGGAGCTGTTTTTT,CASSDGQGPTGELFF
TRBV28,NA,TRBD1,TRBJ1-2,TGTGCCAGCAGTTTATCCCCGACAGGGGTTACGAGTCATGGCTACACCTTC,CASSLSPTGVTSHGYTF
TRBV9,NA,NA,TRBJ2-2,TGTGCCAGCAGCGTAGTGGCGACCCCGGGACACAGAACTGGGGAGCTGTTTTTT,CASSVVATPGHRTGELFF
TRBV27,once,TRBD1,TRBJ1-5,TGTGCCAGCAGTTTATATCCCCTCGGACAGGGGAAAAATCAGCCCCAGCATTTT,CASSLYPLGQGKNQPQHF
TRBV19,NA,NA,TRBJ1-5,TGTGCCAGTAGTATAGACCTGAAAGGGACTGGAACGAATCAGCCCCAGCATTTT,CASSIDLKGTGTNQPQHF
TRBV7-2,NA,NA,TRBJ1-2,TGTGCCAGCAGCTTAGAGTCGGAGACAGACTATGGCTACACCTTC,CASSLESETDYGYTF
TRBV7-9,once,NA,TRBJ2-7,TGTGCCAGCAGCTTGCACACCTCCTACGAGCAGTACTTC,CASSLHTSYEQYF
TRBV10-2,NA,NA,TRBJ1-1,TGCGCCAGCAGTCGGCAGGGTAACACTGAAGCTTTCTTT,CASSRQGNTEAFF
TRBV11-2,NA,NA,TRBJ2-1,TGTGCCAGCAGCTTAGCTCGGGATAGCTCCTACAATGAGCAGTTCTTC,CASSLARDSSYNEQFF
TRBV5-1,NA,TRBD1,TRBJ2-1,TGCGCCAGCAGCTTGTTCGCCAGGGGGTCCTCTAATGAGCAGTTCTTC,CASSLFARGSSNEQFF
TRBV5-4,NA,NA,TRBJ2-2,TGTGCCACCGGGGGCACCGGGGAGCTGTTTTTT,CATGGTGELFF
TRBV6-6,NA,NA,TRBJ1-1,TGTGCCAGCAGAACCGGGGACCTTAACACTGAAGCTTTCTTT,CASRTGDLNTEAFF
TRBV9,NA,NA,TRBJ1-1,TGTGCCAGCAGCGGAAACTTAGGGGTCGGGGACACTGAAGCTTTCTTT,CASSGNLGVGDTEAFF
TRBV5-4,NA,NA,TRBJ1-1,TGTGCCAGCAGCTTGGAGTTAGGGGGATCCACTGAAGCTTTCTTT,CASSLELGGSTEAFF
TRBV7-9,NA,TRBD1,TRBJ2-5,TGTGCCAGCAGCTCCACAGGGGGCGCACCACAAGAGACCCAGTACTTC,CASSSTGGAPQETQYF
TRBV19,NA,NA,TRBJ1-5,TGTGCCAGTAGTATAGGCGGGGGAGGCCCCCAGCATTTT,CASSIGGGGPQHF
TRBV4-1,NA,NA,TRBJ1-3,TGCGCCAGCAGCCAAGAGTTTGGGGACCCCTCTGGAAACACCATATATTTT,CASSQEFGDPSGNTIYF
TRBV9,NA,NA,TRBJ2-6,TGTGCCAGCAGCGCCCCGTCTGGGGCCAACGTCCTGACTTTC,CASSAPSGANVLTF
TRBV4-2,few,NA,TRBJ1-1,TGTGCCAGCAGCCAAGAGGGGGTGAACACTGAAGCTTTCTTT,CASSQEGVNTEAFF
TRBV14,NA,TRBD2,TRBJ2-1,TGTGCCAGCAGCCAAGGGCTAGCGGGAGTCAATGAGCAGTTCTTC,CASSQGLAGVNEQFF
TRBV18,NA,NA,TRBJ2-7,TGTGCCAGCTCACCAAATTTAGGCGGTCAGGGTTCCCACGAGCAGTACTTC,CASSPNLGGQGSHEQYF
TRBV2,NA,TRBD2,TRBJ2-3,TGTGCCAGCAGCGCGACTAGCGGGGTGAACACAGATACGCAGTATTTT,CASSATSGVNTDTQYF
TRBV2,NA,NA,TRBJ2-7,TGTGCCAGCCGGTTGGGGGCTTCCTACGAGCAGTACTTC,CASRLGASYEQYF
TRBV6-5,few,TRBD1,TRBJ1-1,TGTGCCAGCAGCCGCGGGACAGGCGGGACTGAAGCTTTCTTT,CASSRGTGGTEAFF
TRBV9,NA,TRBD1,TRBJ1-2,TGTGCCAGCAGCGGGACAGGGAACTACACCTTC,CASSGTGNYTF
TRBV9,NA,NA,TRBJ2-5,TGTGCCAGCAGCGTAGGTCCGGGGTCTACGAAGACCCAGTACTTC,CASSVGPGSTKTQYF
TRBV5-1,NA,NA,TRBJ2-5,TGCGCCAGCAGCCCTGTCGTTTTGGAGACCCAGTACTTC,CASSPVVLETQYF
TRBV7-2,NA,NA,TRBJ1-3,TGTGCCAGCAGCTTGGATGTGAGATCTGGAAACACCATATATTTT,CASSLDVRSGNTIYF